One and the same sample provided the 25 T cell receptor beta chains below, sequenced in a study of blood T cell repertoires in COVID-19. Using immunoSEQ multiplex PCR, the repertoire was profiled, and TCRdb retains in-frame clones only, with some absent. Of under 350,000 clones listed, 85% to 90% are singletons. The sample taken for sequencing was PBMCs or T cells enriched from blood (not recorded which). The receptors derive from a man between 25 and 39 years old who had recovered from COVID-19.

The V call is TRBV19, the J call TRBJ2-1; 12 nucleotides match TRBD2. Germline loops: CDR1 LNHDA, CDR2 SQIVND (reference sequence). With 1 base clipped from V and 9 bases from J, the junction kept 7 bases outside the gene matches. The CDR3 contains 16 residues. This CDR3 is CASSIVLAGGPGEQFF. CDR3 in DNA: TGTGCCAGTAGTATAGTTCTAGCGGGAGGGCCGGGTGAGCAGTTCTTC.

This clone was detected only once. The chain uses TRBV14 and TRBJ2-2; perhaps TRBD1 as D (7 bases). Per the germline V gene, CDR1 is SGHDN and CDR2 is FVKESK. Trimming removed 3 bases from V and 6 bases from J, with 11 bases in between. The CDR3 consists of 14 residues. Here the CDR3 reads CASSQAGGSGELFF. The CDR3, as DNA: TGTGCCAGCAGCCAGGCAGGGGGGTCCGGGGAGCTGTTTTTT.

J is TRBJ2-7 and V is TRBV3-1 (or the pseudogene TRBV3-2); TRBD1 matches 7 bases. Germline V gene sequence: CDR1 LGHDT, CDR2 YNNKEL (reference sequence). J gave up 2 bases and V 4 bases, and 5 bases lay outside the gene matches. CDR3 size: 14 residues. In DNA, the CDR3 is TGTGCCAGCAGCCGGAACAGGGGTACCTACGAGCAGTACTTC. Protein product: CASSRNRGTYEQYF.

V usage is TRBV14 and J usage is TRBJ2-1; 7 bases align to TRBD1. In germline, CDR1 is SGHDN, CDR2 FVKESK. CDR3 length: 18 amino acids. Trimming removed 4 bases from V and 3 bases from J; junction bases left unmatched: 15. The CDR3 nucleotides read TGTGCCAGCAGCCTAAGATGGTCGGGGACAGCAATCTACAATGAGCAGTTCTTC. It encodes CASSLRWSGTAIYNEQFF.

This chain connects TRBV28 to TRBJ2-1, with 8 bases identical to TRBD1. The CDR3 runs to 14 residues. V lost 8 bases, J lost 6 bases, and 9 bases stayed unmatched. Germline V gene data show CDR1 as MDHEN and CDR2 as SYDVKM. The DNA of the CDR3 is TGTGCCAGCGGCTCCGGACAGGGAAGCAATGAGCAGTTCTTC. Its protein product is CASGSGQGSNEQFF.

The rearrangement joins TRBV12-3 or TRBV12-4 to TRBJ1-2; no clear D gene. V lost 6 bases and J 8 bases, leaving 13 bases between the germline ends. CDR3 length: 12 residues. The chain's CDR3 is CASSPPGGGYTF. The CDR3 nucleotides are TGTGCCAGCAGCCCCCCCGGAGGAGGCTACACCTTC.

This clone was counted only a few times. This sequence joins TRBV6-5 and TRBJ1-2; D is perhaps TRBD1 (6 bases). V was clipped by 2 bases and J by 6 bases, with 16 bases between them. CDR3 length: 15 amino acids. CDR1 and CDR2 from the germline V gene are MNHEY and SVGAGI. The DNA of the CDR3 is TGTGCCAGCAGTTACACTGCCGCAGGGGTTAATGGCTACACCTTC. This sequence encodes CASSYTAAGVNGYTF.

The CDR3 loop reads CAISEYTGTYEQYF. CDR3 coding DNA: TGTGCCATCAGTGAGTACACGGGGACATACGAGCAGTACTTC. V usage is TRBV10-3 and J usage is TRBJ2-7, with D perhaps TRBD1 (6 bases). The CDR3 loop spans 14 amino acids. Trimming pared 1 base from V and 4 bases from J, leaving 11 bases between. Germline V lookup: CDR1 ENHRY, CDR2 SYGVKD.

The chain carries TRBV2 and TRBJ1-5, with D perhaps TRBD1 (6 bases). The CDR3 loop spans 15 amino acids. Trimming stripped 6 bases from V and 5 bases from J, with 17 bases between. The germline gives CDR1 SNHLY, CDR2 FYNNEI. CDR3 residues: CASSQQGRVYQPQHF. In DNA, the CDR3 is TGTGCCAGCAGCCAGCAGGGGAGGGTTTATCAGCCCCAGCATTTT.

This clone was seen only once. The V and J genes are TRBV2 and TRBJ1-4; 7 bases fit TRBD1. CDR1 and CDR2 from the germline V gene are SNHLY and FYNNEI. The CDR3 runs 17 residues. After removal of 7 bases from V and 4 bases from J, the junction contained 15 bases not matched to a gene. DNA for the CDR3: TGTGCCAGCACTTTCTCTTATTCCGGGACAGATAATGAAAAACTGTTTTTT. Protein sequence: CASTFSYSGTDNEKLFF.

The CDR3 reads CASSGRDSTNEKLFF. DNA for the CDR3: TGCGCCAGCAGTGGTCGGGATTCAACTAATGAAAAACTGTTTTTT. V is TRBV10-1 and J is TRBJ1-4; unclear D gene. Germline CDR1 is WNHNN and CDR2 is SYGVQD (reference sequence). This CDR3 comprises 15 residues. V was shortened by 4 bases and J by 0 bases, with 9 bases between the two germline ends.

The V and J genes are TRBV7-2 and TRBJ1-2; TRBD1 aligns across 7 bases. Losses at the gene ends were 5 bases for V and 3 bases for J; bases not matched to a gene: 3. The CDR3 consists of 13 residues. Germline loops: CDR1 SGHTA, CDR2 FQGNSA. DNA of the CDR3: TGTGCCAGCAGCCTCGGGACAGACTATGGCTACACCTTC. It yields the protein CASSLGTDYGYTF.

CDR3 sequence: CASSEMSGIDNEQFF. The DNA for the CDR3 is TGTGCCAGCAGTGAAATGAGCGGAATCGACAATGAGCAGTTCTTC. V and J are TRBV6-1 and TRBJ2-1; D perhaps matches TRBD2 (5 bases). This CDR3 contains 15 residues. The V gene's germline CDR1 is MNHNS and CDR2 SASEGT. Trimming stripped 2 bases from V and 5 bases from J, with 13 bases between.

The chain employs TRBV3-1 (or the pseudogene TRBV3-2) and TRBJ2-4; 9 bases align to TRBD2. With V trimmed by 3 bases and J by 0 bases, 6 bases remained unmatched. This CDR3 spans 17 amino acids. Germline CDR1 reads LGHDT; CDR2 reads YNNKEL (reference sequence). DNA of the CDR3: TGTGCCAGCAGCCACCTTAGCGGGGGTTTAGCCAAAAACATTCAGTACTTC. It translates to CASSHLSGGLAKNIQYF.

The chain joins TRBV4-1 to TRBJ2-3; 9 positions agree with TRBD2. The CDR3 has 17 residues. J lost 1 base, V lost 4 bases, and 9 bases had no gene match. The germline gives CDR1 MGHRA, CDR2 YSYEKL. This CDR3 reads CASSPNQRTSGTDTQYF. In nucleotides, the CDR3 is TGCGCCAGCAGCCCCAATCAGAGGACTAGCGGCACAGATACGCAGTATTTT.

This clone was counted only a few times. The chain links TRBV7-9 to TRBJ2-2; D is uncertain. Trimming stripped 0 bases from V and 7 bases from J, with 9 bases between. Germline V gives CDR1 SEHNR, CDR2 FQNEAQ (reference sequence). The CDR3 totals 14 residues. In DNA, the CDR3 is TGTGCCAGCAGCTTAGCGTATCCAGGCGGGGAGCTGTTTTTT. Translated: CASSLAYPGGELFF.

The rearrangement links TRBV4-2 to TRBJ2-3; maybe TRBD2 (5 bases). Trimming took 4 bases from V and 2 from J, leaving 13 bases between them. Germline CDR1 LGHNA, CDR2 YNFKEQ. This CDR3 has 15 residues. CDR3 in amino acids: CASSPSPLATDTQYF. Here the CDR3 DNA reads TGTGCCAGCAGCCCTAGCCCTTTAGCCACAGATACGCAGTATTTT.

The V gene is TRBV4-1, the J gene TRBJ1-1; D uncertain. V was clipped by 4 bases and J by 0 bases, with 12 bases between them. The CDR3 sequence is 15 residues long. The germline V gene has CDR1 MGHRA and CDR2 YSYEKL. The CDR3 coding sequence is TGCGCCAGCAGCCCCAACTTCAGGATGAACACTGAAGCTTTCTTT. Protein sequence: CASSPNFRMNTEAFF.

The J gene is TRBJ1-2, the V gene TRBV7-9; 8 bases are shared with TRBD1. With V trimmed by 4 bases and J by 5 bases, 6 bases remained unmatched. This CDR3 region has 14 residues. The germline V gene has CDR1 SEHNR and CDR2 FQNEAQ (reference sequence). CDR3: CASSSLDRGYGYTF. CDR3 DNA sequence: TGTGCCAGCAGCTCCCTCGACAGGGGTTATGGCTACACCTTC.

The chain recombines TRBV25-1 with TRBJ2-1; D possibly corresponds to TRBD1 (6 bases). Trimming left V 3 bases short and J 6 bases short, with 15 bases between. Germline CDR1 and CDR2: MGHDK and SYGVNS. This CDR3 has 15 amino acids. Here the CDR3 reads CASSEQVGTSNEQFF. As DNA, the CDR3 is TGTGCCAGCAGTGAGCAAGTAGGGACAAGCAATGAGCAGTTCTTC.

This sequence joins TRBV19 and TRBJ1-1; D unclear. The CDR3 is 12 residues long. Between the trimmed V and J ends, which lost 8 bases and 0 bases, there was a span of 7 bases. Germline assignment: CDR1 LNHDA and CDR2 SQIVND (reference sequence). The CDR3 DNA reads TGTGCCAGTCGACTCATGAACACTGAAGCTTTCTTT. Its protein product is CASRLMNTEAFF.

The chain employs TRBV2 and TRBJ2-5; 9 nucleotides agree with TRBD1. Germline V gene lookup returns CDR1 SNHLY and CDR2 FYNNEI. This CDR3 is 14 amino acids long. V gave up 11 bases and J gave up 4 bases; unmatched junction bases: 11. For the CDR3, the DNA is TGTGCCGGAGAACGGGACAGGGCGGGAGAGACCCAGTACTTC. Residues: CAGERDRAGETQYF.

The V call is TRBV5-5, the J call TRBJ2-5, with 12 bases that match TRBD1. The CDR3 has 16 amino acids. Losses at the gene ends were 1 base for V and 5 bases for J; bases not matched to a gene: 6. CDR1 is SGHKS and CDR2 is YYEKEE in the germline V gene (reference sequence). The CDR3 DNA reads as TGTGCCAGCAGCTTGACGGGACAGGGGGCATGGGAGACCCAGTACTTC. It is translated as CASSLTGQGAWETQYF.

The rearrangement links TRBV4-1 to TRBJ1-2; TRBD1 might be the D (6 bases). V lost 2 bases and J 4 bases, leaving 17 bases between the germline ends. Per the germline V gene, CDR1 is MGHRA and CDR2 is YSYEKL. The CDR3 consists of 16 residues. CDR3 sequence: CASSQPRDTPRYGYTF. The CDR3 nucleotides are TGCGCCAGCAGCCAACCCCGGGACACACCGCGCTATGGCTACACCTTC.

The chain joins TRBV18 to TRBJ2-5; D ambiguous. There are 14 residues in the CDR3. Trimming pared 0 bases from V and 2 bases from J, leaving 7 bases between. Germline-derived CDR1 and CDR2 are KGHSH and LQKENI. The CDR3 region has the DNA TGTGCCAGCTCACCACCGAACAGTCAAGAGACCCAGTACTTC. The encoded protein is CASSPPNSQETQYF.